The clone carrying this T cell receptor (beta chain) has a single count. Its matching antigen is unknown. The source of the sample is a study of T cell responses to AZD1222 COVID-19 vaccine. Study as a whole: Pooling was applied to second doses at about 4 or about 12 weeks.

Study-level points and caveats: Baseline seropositivity occurred in only six or seven AZD1222 recipients. Repertoires in all cases were sampled only once the peak T cell response had passed. Vaccine-associated CD4 TCRs ranged over spike, dominating at 160-218 and 743-854.

This CDR3 is 13 amino acids long. The germline gives CDR1 LGHDT, CDR2 YNNKEL (reference sequence). The germline V and J ends were trimmed by 2 bases and 6 bases, with 10 bases remaining between them. Assay: immunoSEQ multiplex PCR; the TCRdb copy retains only in-frame clones and omits some. This table holds 110,000 to 150,000 clones, 80% to 90% found once. The sequence was obtained from an adult in good health. The genes are TRBV3-1 (or the pseudogene TRBV3-2) and TRBJ1-1; D call uncertain. The sample was peripheral blood, taken on day 0 of AZD1222 vaccination. The CDR3 is CASSQPGIPEAFF. The CDR3 nucleotides are TGTGCCAGCAGCCAACCCGGCATCCCTGAAGCTTTCTTT.